The 28 T cell receptor beta chains below were found in one sample sequenced in a study of blood T cells in healthy people across ages (dated by TCRdb to about 2015). Libraries came from 5' RACE. Instrument used: Illumina HiSeq 2500. A second roughly 7 to 12 cycle PCR used a sample-barcoded 5' primer and a J-beta primer mix. TCRdb passed the public sequencing reads through fastp at Q25 and MiXCR, retaining productive beta sequences. Each entry merges the rows of one CDR3 protein and shows their most common DNA and genes. Counted in this sample were around 990,000 distinct CDR3 sequences; under 30% of them appeared once. The top ten constitute 0.65% to 0.75% of the sample. These data also formed part of another study, on T cells of mothers and their children.

The source material was blood. These receptors all come from a girl aged 2 to 9 in good health.

This clonotype was counted only a few times. The chain links TRBV29-1 to TRBJ1-2; D not resolved. V was cut by 4 bases and J by 4 bases, with 13 bases left in between. Germline CDR1 and CDR2: SQVTM and ANQGSEA. The CDR3 length is 13 residues. Here the CDR3 DNA reads TGCAGCGTTGGGTCGGGCGTCACCTATGGCTACACCTTC. Protein sequence: CSVGSGVTYGYTF.

A few counts support this clonotype. The chain joins TRBV7-6 to TRBJ2-7, with 13 bases identical to TRBD2. CDR3 size: 17 residues. Germline assignment: CDR1 SGHVS and CDR2 FNYEAQ. Trimming took 1 base from V and 3 from J; bases not matched to a gene: 6. CDR3 loop: CASSLVSRTSGSYEQYF. Written as DNA, the CDR3 is TGTGCCAGCAGCTTAGTTTCAAGGACTAGCGGGAGCTACGAGCAGTACTTC.

The chain has TRBV15 and TRBJ1-5; weak D call: TRBD1 (5 bases). CDR3 length: 14 amino acids. CDR1 and CDR2 from the germline V gene are LNHNV and YYDKDF (reference sequence). V lost 2 bases and J 6 bases, leaving 11 bases between the germline ends. The CDR3 DNA is TGTGCCACCAGCAGATTGGGGGTCGGTCAGCCCCAGCATTTT. Amino acid sequence: CATSRLGVGQPQHF.

This clonotype was counted between two and nine times. The chain joins TRBV9 to TRBJ2-7; unclear D gene. The CDR3 length is 15 residues. Germline V gene sequence: CDR1 SGDLS, CDR2 YYNGEE. V was pared by 0 bases and J by 2 bases, with 12 bases between. CDR3 nucleotide sequence: TGTGCCAGCAGCGTAGGGGCAGAGGATCCCTACGAGCAGTACTTC. It codes for CASSVGAEDPYEQYF.

This clonotype was observed a handful of times. The J gene is TRBJ1-4, the V gene TRBV4-1; TRBD1 might be the D (6 bases). Looked up from germline, CDR1 is MGHRA and CDR2 is YSYEKL. The CDR3 extends over 16 amino acids. V was cut by 1 base and J by 3 bases, with 12 bases left in between. Here the CDR3 reads CASSQGFPGANEKLFF. CDR3 nucleotide sequence: TGCGCCAGCAGCCAAGGCTTTCCAGGGGCTAATGAAAAACTGTTTTTT.

The chain carries TRBV10-3 and TRBJ2-7; 8 nucleotides align to TRBD2. The germline gives CDR1 ENHRY, CDR2 SYGVKD. CDR3 length: 14 residues. V lost 3 bases, J lost 1 base, and 2 bases stayed unmatched. This CDR3 reads CAISDGRASYEQYF. As DNA, the CDR3 is TGTGCCATCAGTGACGGGAGGGCTTCCTACGAGCAGTACTTC.

This clonotype was recorded at least ten times. This chain joins TRBV4-2 and TRBJ1-4; D unclear. The CDR3 is made up of 17 amino acids. CDR1 is LGHNA, CDR2 YNFKEQ, per germline. V was pared by 4 bases and J by 4 bases, with 19 bases between. The CDR3 DNA sequence: TGTGCCAGCAGCCCCACGGGCCCATTACCATTTAATGAAAAACTGTTTTTT. As protein: CASSPTGPLPFNEKLFF.

Only a few counts were recorded for this clonotype. The chain is built from TRBV27 and TRBJ1-4; possible D gene TRBD1, 5 bases. Trimming pared 3 bases from V and 2 bases from J, leaving 7 bases between. CDR1 and CDR2 (germline): MNHEY, SMNVEV (reference sequence). The CDR3 covers 14 residues. CDR3 protein: CASSFAGTNEKLFF. DNA of the CDR3: TGTGCCAGCAGTTTTGCAGGGACTAATGAAAAACTGTTTTTT.

This clonotype was seen only a few times. The chain has TRBV25-1 and TRBJ1-2; no definite D call. The CDR3 length is 12 residues. CDR1 and CDR2 from the germline V gene are MGHDK and SYGVNS. V dropped 3 bases and J dropped 6 bases, with 8 bases sitting between them. CDR3 DNA sequence: TGTGCCAGCAGTGAGGGAAGGGATGGCTACACCTTC. This sequence encodes CASSEGRDGYTF.

The chain couples TRBV28 to TRBJ1-2, with 7 bases matching TRBD1. Germline V gene lookup returns CDR1 MDHEN and CDR2 SYDVKM. Unmatched junction bases numbered 6, after V lost 6 bases and J lost 2 bases. This CDR3 contains 14 residues. CDR3 sequence: CASRRGQANYGYTF. Here the CDR3 DNA reads TGTGCCAGCAGGCGAGGACAGGCGAACTATGGCTACACCTTC.

This clonotype was observed a handful of times. This rearrangement joins TRBV7-9 to TRBJ2-1; 11 bases map to TRBD2. Germline CDR1 reads SEHNR; CDR2 reads FQNEAQ (reference sequence). CDR3 length equals 15 residues. The trim removed 6 bases at V and 7 bases at J, leaving 8 bases unmatched. CDR3 in amino acids: CASSPTSGRLNEQFF. CDR3 nucleotides: TGTGCCAGCAGTCCAACTAGCGGGAGATTAAATGAGCAGTTCTTC.

The chain carries TRBV28 and TRBJ1-1, with D perhaps TRBD1 (5 bases). The CDR3 sequence is 16 residues long. Germline values: CDR1 MDHEN, CDR2 SYDVKM. V was cut by 6 bases and J by 4 bases, with 21 bases left in between. Written as DNA, the CDR3 is TGTGCCAGCAGCCACCGCGGGACGGGCAGCCTCACTGAAGCTTTCTTT. Residues: CASSHRGTGSLTEAFF.

This clonotype was detected once. V usage is TRBV7-6 and J usage is TRBJ1-4; D remains ambiguous. Germline values: CDR1 SGHVS, CDR2 FNYEAQ. CDR3 length: 14 residues. The V and J ends lost 5 bases and 7 bases respectively, with 14 bases between them. CDR3 loop: CASSQTDRFEKLFF. The CDR3 region has the DNA TGTGCCAGCAGCCAAACAGATCGGTTTGAAAAACTGTTTTTT.

The sample holds many counts of this clonotype. The chain recombines TRBV6-5 with TRBJ2-2; no firm D call. Germline lookup yields CDR1 MNHEY and CDR2 SVGAGI. This CDR3 has 13 amino acids. V lost 7 bases and J lost 1, with 7 bases in between. CDR3 nucleotide sequence: TGTGCCAGCAAGGCAGGGAACACCGGGGAGCTGTTTTTT. Translating gives CASKAGNTGELFF.

A note on this clonotype: Without the conserved terminal phenylalanine or tryptophan, this CDR3 likely stems from a read error. The V and J genes are TRBV28 and TRBJ2-5; 7 bases are shared with TRBD1. CDR3 size: 14 residues. The V gene's germline CDR1 is MDHEN and CDR2 SYDVKM. The J segment lost 1 base and the V segment lost 5 bases, leaving 4 bases of the junction unmatched. Here the CDR3 DNA reads TGTGCCAGCAGTCCTACAGGGGCCCAAGAGACCCAGTACCTC. Translating gives CASSPTGAQETQYL.

J is TRBJ2-5 and V is TRBV7-9; no clear D. The CDR3 runs to 15 residues. The germline V and J ends were trimmed by 4 bases and 5 bases, with 17 bases remaining between them. The V gene's germline CDR1 is SEHNR and CDR2 FQNEAQ (reference sequence). The CDR3, as DNA: TGTGCCAGCAGCTCCGAGGCATGGGGTAGTGAGACCCAGTACTTC. This translates into CASSSEAWGSETQYF. Looking up the rest from reference TRBV7-9 and TRBJ2-5 gives the full variable domain: DTGVSQNPRHKITKRGQNVTFRCDPISEHNRLYWYRQTLGQGPEFLTYFQNEAQLEKSRLLSDRFSAERPKGSFSTLEIQRTEQGDSAMYLCASSSEAWGSETQYFGPGTRLLVL.

J is TRBJ1-1 and V is TRBV20-1; D uncertain. V was trimmed by 5 bases and J by 0 bases, leaving 19 bases between them. This CDR3 has 16 amino acids. Germline CDR1 and CDR2: DFQATT and SNEGSKA (reference sequence). The CDR3, as DNA: TGCAGTGCTTTAGGCTACCCCTTCCCCATGAACACTGAAGCTTTCTTT. Its translation: CSALGYPFPMNTEAFF.

This clonotype was seen at least ten times. Germline is not matched at one junction end, which may reflect a read error. The chain has TRBV12-3 or TRBV12-4 and TRBJ2-5; 10 nucleotides line up with TRBD2. The CDR3 sequence is 13 residues long. The CDR3 nucleotides read TGTGCCAGCAGCTTAGCGGGAGGAGAGACCCAGTACTTC. Amino acids: CASSLAGGETQYF.

This clonotype was seen a few times. The chain couples TRBV20-1 to TRBJ2-1; the D is unclear. The V gene's germline CDR1 is DFQATT and CDR2 SNEGSKA (reference sequence). The V gene lost 0 bases and the J gene lost 7 bases, with 4 bases spanning the gap. The CDR3 runs to 11 residues. Written as DNA, the CDR3 is TGCAGTGCTAGAGATCGAAATGAGCAGTTCTTC. Translating it yields CSARDRNEQFF.

This clonotype showed up just a few times. This chain connects TRBV4-2 to TRBJ1-5; D is possibly TRBD1 (6 bases). Germline V CDR1 and CDR2: LGHNA, YNFKEQ. V was trimmed by 4 bases and J by 4 bases, leaving 14 bases between them. The CDR3 is 15 amino acids. The DNA for the CDR3 is TGTGCCAGCAGCCCGTACAGGGAGGGGAATCAGCCCCAGCATTTT. Translated, it gives CASSPYREGNQPQHF.

CDR3 amino acids: CASSYSYGDQPQHF. Written as DNA, the CDR3 is TGTGCCAGCAGTTATTCTTATGGTGATCAGCCCCAGCATTTT. The J gene is TRBJ1-5, the V gene TRBV6-5; D call uncertain. CDR3 size: 14 residues. V was clipped by 3 bases and J by 5 bases, with 11 bases between them. From germline, CDR1 is MNHEY and CDR2 SVGAGI.

This chain links TRBV7-9 with TRBJ2-1; no firm D call. The DNA end is a closer match to TRBJ2-7, so the J assignment may be wrong. Germline V CDR1 and CDR2: SEHNR, FQNEAQ (reference sequence). This CDR3 has 14 residues. For the CDR3, the DNA is TGTGCCAGCCTTGGAGAGTTAATTCCCTACGAGCAGTACTTC. Amino acid sequence: CASLGELIPYEQYF.

This clonotype has only a few counts. The gene calls are TRBV27 and TRBJ2-1; 14 bases are shared with TRBD2. The CDR3 is 15 amino acids. The V gene's germline CDR1 is MNHEY and CDR2 SMNVEV (reference sequence). Unmatched junction bases numbered 12, after V lost 11 bases and J lost 9 bases. The CDR3 loop reads CACRPGLAGVGEQFF. For the CDR3, the DNA is TGTGCCTGCCGCCCGGGACTAGCGGGAGTCGGTGAGCAGTTCTTC.

The chain couples TRBV2 to TRBJ2-5; D call uncertain. The DNA end favors TRBJ2-7, so the J call may be wrong. CDR3 length equals 14 residues. Germline-derived CDR1 and CDR2 are SNHLY and FYNNEI. CDR3 nucleotides: TGTGCCAGCAGCCAGACCGAAACGGCGTACGAGCAGTACTTC. This encodes CASSQTETAYEQYF.

This clonotype was recorded a few times. This chain links TRBV12-3 or TRBV12-4 with TRBJ2-1; 7 bases align to TRBD2. V was pared by 3 bases and J by 8 bases, with 4 bases of the junction left unmatched. The CDR3 spans 13 residues. The CDR3 DNA is TGTGCCAGCAGTTTTATGGGGGGGGATGAGCAGTTCTTC. This encodes CASSFMGGDEQFF.

This clonotype came up a few times. The chain uses TRBV3-1 and TRBJ2-7; tentatively, D is TRBD2 (6 bases). CDR1 is LGHDT, CDR2 YNNKEL, per germline (reference sequence). This CDR3 is built from 13 residues. V dropped 4 bases and J dropped 6 bases, with 13 bases sitting between them. The CDR3 nucleotides read TGTGCCAGCAGCCCGGGACTGTCTCGCGAGCAGTACTTC. Protein product: CASSPGLSREQYF.

This clonotype was picked up a small number of times. The genes are TRBV29-1 and TRBJ2-1; the D is unclear. Trimming stripped 4 bases from V and 5 bases from J, with 3 bases between. This CDR3 contains 10 residues. From germline, CDR1 is SQVTM and CDR2 ANQGSEA. In nucleotides, the CDR3 is TGCAGCGTTGGCCACAATGAGCAGTTCTTC. Translation gives CSVGHNEQFF.

In this sample, this clonotype turned up a few times. The rearrangement joins TRBV4-2 to TRBJ2-5; 8 nucleotides match TRBD2. J gave up 3 bases and V 0 bases, and 6 bases lay outside the gene matches. CDR3 size: 16 residues. Germline V lookup: CDR1 LGHNA, CDR2 YNFKEQ. The CDR3 here is CASSQDTSGGKETQYF. Here the CDR3 DNA reads TGTGCCAGCAGCCAAGATACGAGCGGGGGAAAAGAGACCCAGTACTTC.